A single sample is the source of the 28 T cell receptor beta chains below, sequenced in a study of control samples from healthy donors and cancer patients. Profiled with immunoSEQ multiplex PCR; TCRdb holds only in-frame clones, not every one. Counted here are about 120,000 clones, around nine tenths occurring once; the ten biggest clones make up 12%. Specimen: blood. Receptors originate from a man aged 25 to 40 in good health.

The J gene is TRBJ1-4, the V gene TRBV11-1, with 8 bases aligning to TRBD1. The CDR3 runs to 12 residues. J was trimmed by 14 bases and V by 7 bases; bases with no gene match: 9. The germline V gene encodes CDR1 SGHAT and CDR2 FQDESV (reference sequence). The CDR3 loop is CASTDRGGRLFF. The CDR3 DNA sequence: TGTGCCAGCACCGACAGGGGAGGACGGCTGTTTTTT.

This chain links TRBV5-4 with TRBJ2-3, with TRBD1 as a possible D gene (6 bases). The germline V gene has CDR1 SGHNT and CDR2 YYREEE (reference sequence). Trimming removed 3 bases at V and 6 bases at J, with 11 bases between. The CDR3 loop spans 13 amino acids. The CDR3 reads CASSSQGSDTQYF. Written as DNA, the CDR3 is TGTGCCAGCAGCTCACAGGGTTCGGATACGCAGTATTTT.

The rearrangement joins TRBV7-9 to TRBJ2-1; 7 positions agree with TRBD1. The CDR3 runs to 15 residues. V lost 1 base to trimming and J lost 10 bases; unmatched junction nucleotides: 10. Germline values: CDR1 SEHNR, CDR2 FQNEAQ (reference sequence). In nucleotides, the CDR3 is TGTGCCAGCAGCTTAGTTGGGACAGCGAGCGTGGAGCAGTTCTTC. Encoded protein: CASSLVGTASVEQFF.

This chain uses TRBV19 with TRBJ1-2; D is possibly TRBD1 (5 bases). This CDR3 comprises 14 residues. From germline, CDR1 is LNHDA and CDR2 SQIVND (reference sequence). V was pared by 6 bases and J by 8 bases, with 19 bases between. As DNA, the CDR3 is TGTGCCAGTAGCAAGGGCGGGGGTACGAAGGGCTACACCTTC. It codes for CASSKGGGTKGYTF.

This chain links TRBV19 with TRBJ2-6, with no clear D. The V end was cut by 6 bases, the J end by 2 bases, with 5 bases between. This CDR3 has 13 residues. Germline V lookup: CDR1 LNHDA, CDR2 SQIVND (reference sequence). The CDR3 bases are TGTGCCAGTAGGGCACCTGGGGCCAACGTCCTGACTTTC. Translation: CASRAPGANVLTF.

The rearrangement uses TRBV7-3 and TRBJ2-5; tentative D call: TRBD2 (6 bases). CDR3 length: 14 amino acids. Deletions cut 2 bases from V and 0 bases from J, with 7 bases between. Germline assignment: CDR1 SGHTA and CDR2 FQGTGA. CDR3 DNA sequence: TGTGCCAGCAGCTTAGGGGGGTACCAAGAGACCCAGTACTTC. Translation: CASSLGGYQETQYF.

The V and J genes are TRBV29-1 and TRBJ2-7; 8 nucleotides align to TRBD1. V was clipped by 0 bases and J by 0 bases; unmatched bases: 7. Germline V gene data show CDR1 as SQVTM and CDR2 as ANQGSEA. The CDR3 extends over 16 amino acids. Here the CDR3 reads CSVEEGRDRYSYEQYF. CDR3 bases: TGCAGCGTTGAAGAAGGCCGGGACAGGTACTCCTACGAGCAGTACTTC.

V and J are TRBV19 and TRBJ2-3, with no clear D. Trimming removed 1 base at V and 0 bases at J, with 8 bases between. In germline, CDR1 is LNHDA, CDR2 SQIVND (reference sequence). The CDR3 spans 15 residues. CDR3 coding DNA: TGTGCCAGTAGTATAGCCCCCTCTAGCACAGATACGCAGTATTTT. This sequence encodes CASSIAPSSTDTQYF. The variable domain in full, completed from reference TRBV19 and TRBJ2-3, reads DGGITQSPKYLFRKEGQNVTLSCEQNLNHDAMYWYRQDPGQGLRLIYYSQIVNDFQKGDIAEGYSVSREKKESFPLTVTSAQKNPTAFYLCASSIAPSSTDTQYFGPGTRLTVL.

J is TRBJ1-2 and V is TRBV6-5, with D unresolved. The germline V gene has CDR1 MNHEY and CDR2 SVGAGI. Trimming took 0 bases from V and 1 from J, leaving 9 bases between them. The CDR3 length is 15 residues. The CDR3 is CASSYSALSNYGYTF. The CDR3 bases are TGTGCCAGCAGTTACTCTGCCCTAAGTAACTATGGCTACACCTTC.

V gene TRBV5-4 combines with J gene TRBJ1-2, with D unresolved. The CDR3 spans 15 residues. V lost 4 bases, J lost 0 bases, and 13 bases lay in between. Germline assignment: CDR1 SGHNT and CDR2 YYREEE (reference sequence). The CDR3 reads CASSPDEATNYGYTF. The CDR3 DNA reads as TGTGCCAGCAGCCCCGATGAGGCCACTAACTATGGCTACACCTTC.

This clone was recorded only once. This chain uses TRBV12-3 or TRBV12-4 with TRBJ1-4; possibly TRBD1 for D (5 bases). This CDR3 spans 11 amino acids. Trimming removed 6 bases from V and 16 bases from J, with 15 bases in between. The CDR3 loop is CASSSTRQQFF. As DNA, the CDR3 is TGTGCCAGCAGCTCGACCCGACAGCAGTTTTTT.

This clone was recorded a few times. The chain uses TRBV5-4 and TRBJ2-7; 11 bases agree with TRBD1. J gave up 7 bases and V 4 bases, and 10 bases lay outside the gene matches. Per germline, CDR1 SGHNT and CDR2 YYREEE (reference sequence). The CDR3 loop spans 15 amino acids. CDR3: CASSVVGQGAREQYV. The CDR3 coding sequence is TGTGCCAGCAGCGTTGTAGGACAGGGGGCGCGTGAGCAGTACGTC.

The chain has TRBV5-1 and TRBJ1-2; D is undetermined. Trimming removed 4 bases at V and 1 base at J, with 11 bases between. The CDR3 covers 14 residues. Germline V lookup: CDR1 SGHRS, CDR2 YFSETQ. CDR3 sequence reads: CASSQDGINYGYTF. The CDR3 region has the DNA TGCGCCAGCAGCCAGGACGGAATTAACTATGGCTACACCTTC.

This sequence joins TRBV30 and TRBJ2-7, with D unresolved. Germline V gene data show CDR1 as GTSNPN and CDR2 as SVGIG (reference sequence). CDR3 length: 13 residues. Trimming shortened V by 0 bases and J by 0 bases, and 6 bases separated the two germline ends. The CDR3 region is CAWSVGSSYEQYF. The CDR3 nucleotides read TGTGCCTGGAGTGTCGGTAGCTCCTACGAGCAGTACTTC.

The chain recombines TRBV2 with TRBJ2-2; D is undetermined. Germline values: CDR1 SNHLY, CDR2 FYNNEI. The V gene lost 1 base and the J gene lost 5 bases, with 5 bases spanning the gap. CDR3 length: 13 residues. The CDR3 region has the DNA TGTGCCAGCAGTGAAGGGGAAACCGGGGAGCTGTTTTTT. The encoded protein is CASSEGETGELFF. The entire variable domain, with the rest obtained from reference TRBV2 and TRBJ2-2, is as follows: EPEVTQTPSHQVTQMGQEVILRCVPISNHLYFYWYRQILGQKVEFLVSFYNNEISEKSEIFDDQFSVERPDGSNFTLKIRSTKLEDSAMYFCASSEGETGELFFGEGSRLTVL.

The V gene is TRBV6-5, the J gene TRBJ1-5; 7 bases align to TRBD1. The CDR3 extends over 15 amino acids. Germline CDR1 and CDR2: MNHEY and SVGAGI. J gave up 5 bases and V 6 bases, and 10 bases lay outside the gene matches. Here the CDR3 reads CASSQNDREDQPQHF. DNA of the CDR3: TGTGCCAGCAGCCAAAACGACAGGGAGGATCAGCCCCAGCATTTT.

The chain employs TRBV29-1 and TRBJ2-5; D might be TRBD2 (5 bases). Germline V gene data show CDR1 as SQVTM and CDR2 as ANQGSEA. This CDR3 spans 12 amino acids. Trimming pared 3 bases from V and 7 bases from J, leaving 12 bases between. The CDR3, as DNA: TGCAGCGTTGACGCTCGGGGTCGGACCCAGTACTTC. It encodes CSVDARGRTQYF.

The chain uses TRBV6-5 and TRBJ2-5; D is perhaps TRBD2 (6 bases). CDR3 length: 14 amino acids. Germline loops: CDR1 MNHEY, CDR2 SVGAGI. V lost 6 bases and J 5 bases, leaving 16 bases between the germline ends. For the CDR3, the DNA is TGTGCCAGCAGCTGGGCGGGTCGGGGGGAGACCCAGTACTTC. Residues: CASSWAGRGETQYF.

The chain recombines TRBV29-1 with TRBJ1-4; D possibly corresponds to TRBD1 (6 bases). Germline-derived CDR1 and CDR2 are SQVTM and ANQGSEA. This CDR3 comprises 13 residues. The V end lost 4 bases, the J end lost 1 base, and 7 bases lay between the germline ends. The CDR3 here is CSVATGTNEKLFF. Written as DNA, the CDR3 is TGCAGCGTTGCGACAGGAACTAATGAAAAACTGTTTTTT. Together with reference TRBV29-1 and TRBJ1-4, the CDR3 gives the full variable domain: SAVISQKPSRDICQRGTSLTIQCQVDSQVTMMFWYRQQPGQSLTLIATANQGSEATYESGFVIDKFPISRPNLTFSTLTVSNMSPEDSSIYLCSVATGTNEKLFFGSGTQLSVL.

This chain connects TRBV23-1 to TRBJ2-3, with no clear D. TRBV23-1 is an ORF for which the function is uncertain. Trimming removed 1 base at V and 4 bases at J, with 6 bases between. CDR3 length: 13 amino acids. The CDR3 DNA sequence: TGCGCCAGCAGTCAATGGCTCCCAGATACGCAGTATTTT. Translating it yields CASSQWLPDTQYF.

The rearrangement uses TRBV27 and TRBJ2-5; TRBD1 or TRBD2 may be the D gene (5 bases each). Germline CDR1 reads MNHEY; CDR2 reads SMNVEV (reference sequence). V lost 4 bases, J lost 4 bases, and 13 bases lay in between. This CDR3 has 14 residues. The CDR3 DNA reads TGTGCCAGCAGTTATATGAGGGGTTTAGAGACCCAGTACTTC. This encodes CASSYMRGLETQYF.

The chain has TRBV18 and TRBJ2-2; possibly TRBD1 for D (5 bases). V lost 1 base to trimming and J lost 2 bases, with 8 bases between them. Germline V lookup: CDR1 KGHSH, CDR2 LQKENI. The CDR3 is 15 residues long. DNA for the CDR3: TGTGCCAGCTCACCACGTACAGGAAACACCGGGGAGCTGTTTTTT. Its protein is CASSPRTGNTGELFF.

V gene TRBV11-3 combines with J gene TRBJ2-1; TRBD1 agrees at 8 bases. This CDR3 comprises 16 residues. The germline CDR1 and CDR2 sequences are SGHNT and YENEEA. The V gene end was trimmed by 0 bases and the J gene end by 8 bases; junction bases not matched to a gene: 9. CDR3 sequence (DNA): TGTGCCAGCAGCTTAGATCCATTGGACAGGGCAGATGAGCAGTTCTTC. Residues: CASSLDPLDRADEQFF. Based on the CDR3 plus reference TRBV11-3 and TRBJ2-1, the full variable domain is EAGVVQSPRYKIIEKKQPVAFWCNPISGHNTLYWYLQNLGQGPELLIRYENEEAVDDSQLPKDRFSAERLKGVDSTLKIQPAELGDSAVYLCASSLDPLDRADEQFFGPGTRLTVL.

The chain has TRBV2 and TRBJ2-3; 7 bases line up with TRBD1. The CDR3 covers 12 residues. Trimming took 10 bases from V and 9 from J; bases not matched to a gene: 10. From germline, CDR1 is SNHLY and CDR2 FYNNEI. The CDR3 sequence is CATTGEGKTQYF. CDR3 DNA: TGTGCCACCACAGGGGAAGGGAAGACGCAGTATTTT.

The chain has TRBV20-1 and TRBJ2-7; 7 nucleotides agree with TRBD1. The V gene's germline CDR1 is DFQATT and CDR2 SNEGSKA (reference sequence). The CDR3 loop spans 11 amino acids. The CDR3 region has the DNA TGCAGCTCTAGGGACAGTCACGAGCAGTACTTC. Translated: CSSRDSHEQYF.

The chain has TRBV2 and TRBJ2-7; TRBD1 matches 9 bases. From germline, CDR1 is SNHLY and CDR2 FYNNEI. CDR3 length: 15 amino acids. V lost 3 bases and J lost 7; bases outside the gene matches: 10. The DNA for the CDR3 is TGTGCCAGCAGTGAGAGTAACAGGGGGCTAGGTGAGCAGTACTTC. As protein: CASSESNRGLGEQYF.

CDR3 coding DNA: TGTGCCAGCAGCCCCCGTGGGGCGGGGGGGCAGTACGAGCAGTACTTC. Translating it yields CASSPRGAGGQYEQYF. The chain employs TRBV3-1 (or the pseudogene TRBV3-2) and TRBJ2-7, with 9 bases lining up with TRBD2. The CDR3 is 16 amino acids. Germline CDR1 is LGHDT and CDR2 is YNNKEL (reference sequence). J gave up 4 bases and V 4 bases, and 11 bases lay outside the gene matches.

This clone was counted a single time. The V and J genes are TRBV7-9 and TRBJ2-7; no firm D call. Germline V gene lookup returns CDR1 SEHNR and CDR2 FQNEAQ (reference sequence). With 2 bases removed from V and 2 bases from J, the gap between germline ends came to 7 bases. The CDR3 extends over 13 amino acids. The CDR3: CASSLSDPYEQYF. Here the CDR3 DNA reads TGTGCCAGCAGCTTATCAGATCCCTACGAGCAGTACTTC.